This TCR beta chain was sequenced during a study of T cell repertoires in cytomegalovirus infection. For the study at large: CMV epitopes in the study were HLA-C-restricted (recently identified) and HLA-B-restricted (well studied). Matching HLA type and CMV infection were both indicated by public TCR beta signatures.

TCRdb reprocessed the reads via MiXCR and lists one record per CDR3 protein. The top ten hold around 60% of the sample, which has 200,000 to 250,000 distinct CDR3 sequences, about 39% seen once. Findings and limits, study-wide: Across the ex vivo response, the dominant clonotypes were HLA-C-restricted CMV-specific TCR beta clonotypes.

With respect to this clonotype: The antigen remains unidentified.

The sequence was collected from a human donor in good health (CMV status not recorded). Some clones in this sample may be carry-over from other donors' samples. The sequenced sample was CD8+ T cells from cultured PBMCs, obtained from culture after CMV antigen stimulation.

CDR3 amino acids: CASSFQTSGSSYEQYF. The CDR3 DNA is TGTGCCAGCAGCTTTCAGACTAGCGGAAGCTCCTACGAGCAGTACTTC. The chain joins TRBV11-2 to TRBJ2-7; 9 nucleotides match TRBD2. V trimming: 3 bases; J trimming: 0 bases; junction bases outside the gene matches: 6. CDR1 is SGHAT, CDR2 FQNNGV, per germline. CDR3 length: 16 residues.